Below are 20 T cell receptor beta chains sequenced from a single sample in a study of shared clonotypes between healthy human individuals. Profiled with immunoSEQ multiplex PCR; TCRdb holds only in-frame clones, not every one. The sample shows about 1,500,000 clones, roughly 96% of them seen only once. The sequenced sample was naive CD4+ T cells sorted from blood. The subset here: CD45RA+ positively selected. The receptors derive from a young man in good health.

This clone has a single count. This chain connects TRBV27 to TRBJ2-3; D perhaps matches TRBD2 (6 bases). This CDR3 has 17 residues. Germline CDR1 reads MNHEY; CDR2 reads SMNVEV (reference sequence). V was cut by 5 bases and J by 0 bases, with 18 bases left in between. The CDR3 reads CASSPMVLAQSTDTQYF. The CDR3 nucleotides are TGTGCCAGCAGTCCGATGGTCCTAGCGCAGAGCACAGATACGCAGTATTTT.

Concerning this clone: Distinct nucleotide sequences in the sample also encode this CDR3. V is TRBV5-6 and J is TRBJ2-7; tentatively, D is TRBD2 (6 bases). The CDR3 runs to 14 residues. Trimming pared 5 bases from V and 0 bases from J, leaving 12 bases between. CDR1 and CDR2 from the germline V gene are SGHDT and YYEEEE. The DNA for the CDR3 is TGTGCCAGCAGTCCGGGACTTAGCTCCTACGAGCAGTACTTC. Amino acid sequence: CASSPGLSSYEQYF.

The V and J genes are TRBV2 and TRBJ1-4, with TRBD1 matching 8 bases. The V and J ends lost 6 bases and 7 bases, in that order; junction bases with no gene match: 4. Germline-derived CDR1 and CDR2 are SNHLY and FYNNEI. The CDR3 has 13 amino acids. The CDR3 here is CASRFRGPEKLFF. CDR3 DNA sequence: TGTGCCAGCAGATTCAGGGGGCCTGAAAAACTGTTTTTT.

This chain connects TRBV4-2 to TRBJ2-6; D not certain. This CDR3 is built from 18 residues. Between the trimmed V and J ends, which lost 1 base and 1 base, there was a span of 14 bases. The germline V gene has CDR1 LGHNA and CDR2 YNFKEQ. The chain's CDR3 is CASSQGVGPQSGANVLTF. CDR3 nucleotide sequence: TGTGCCAGCAGCCAAGGCGTGGGTCCCCAGTCTGGGGCCAACGTCCTGACTTTC.

The genes are TRBV9 and TRBJ2-3; D is undetermined. Germline assignment: CDR1 SGDLS and CDR2 YYNGEE. V was shortened by 0 bases and J by 4 bases, with 3 bases between the two germline ends. This CDR3 comprises 12 residues. CDR3: CASSVVPDTQYF. The CDR3 bases are TGTGCCAGCAGCGTAGTTCCAGATACGCAGTATTTT.

The chain couples TRBV5-1 to TRBJ2-1; 9 nucleotides agree with TRBD1. The CDR3 loop spans 16 amino acids. Germline V gives CDR1 SGHRS, CDR2 YFSETQ. Trimming at V came to 4 bases and at J to 2 bases, leaving 7 bases not matched to a gene. The CDR3 sequence: CASSLLDRGTYNEQFF. For the CDR3, the DNA is TGCGCCAGCAGCCTTCTCGACAGGGGGACCTACAATGAGCAGTTCTTC.

This clone was recorded only once. The chain recombines TRBV6-5 with TRBJ1-1, with no clear D. The CDR3 loop spans 15 amino acids. V gave up 2 bases and J gave up 1 base, with 11 bases separating them. CDR1 is MNHEY and CDR2 is SVGAGI in the germline V gene. The CDR3 DNA sequence: TGTGCCAGCAGTTACGGGGTGAGGAGGAACACTGAAGCTTTCTTT. Protein: CASSYGVRRNTEAFF.

This chain joins TRBV18 and TRBJ2-7; the match to TRBD1 covers 12 bases. The CDR3 has 19 residues. J gave up 1 base and V 2 bases, and 12 bases lay outside the gene matches. Per germline, CDR1 KGHSH and CDR2 LQKENI. Written as DNA, the CDR3 is TGTGCCAGCTCACCAATTGGGACAGGGGGCGCGAAATCATCCTACGAGCAGTACTTC. Protein product: CASSPIGTGGAKSSYEQYF.

This chain connects TRBV11-2 to TRBJ2-6; 8 bases match TRBD1. Germline V gene data show CDR1 as SGHAT and CDR2 as FQNNGV. J gave up 0 bases and V 0 bases, and 7 bases lay outside the gene matches. The CDR3 length is 19 residues. For the CDR3, the DNA is TGTGCCAGCAGCTTAGATCTGAGGACAGGGACCTCTGGGGCCAACGTCCTGACTTTC. Encoded protein: CASSLDLRTGTSGANVLTF.

This chain uses TRBV18 with TRBJ2-7; TRBD2 matches at 8 bases. CDR1 and CDR2 (germline): KGHSH, LQKENI. The CDR3 covers 17 residues. The ends lost 3 bases at V and 6 bases at J; junction bases unmatched: 16. The CDR3 DNA follows: TGTGCCAGCTCACCCCTACCGGGAAGCGGGAGTTCGGTCGAGCAGTACTTC. Translation gives CASSPLPGSGSSVEQYF.

The rearrangement links TRBV6-5 to TRBJ1-1; tentatively, D is TRBD1 (6 bases). From germline, CDR1 is MNHEY and CDR2 SVGAGI. CDR3 length equals 13 residues. V lost 8 bases and J lost 4, with 14 bases in between. The CDR3 is CASRGAGGTEAFF. The DNA of the CDR3 is TGTGCCAGCCGGGGGGCGGGCGGCACTGAAGCTTTCTTT.

The chain recombines TRBV5-1 with TRBJ2-7; D possibly corresponds to TRBD1 (6 bases). The CDR3 length is 14 residues. The germline gives CDR1 SGHRS, CDR2 YFSETQ. The V end was cut by 3 bases, the J end by 0 bases, with 10 bases between. CDR3 in DNA: TGCGCCAGCAGCTATGGACAGAGCTCCTACGAGCAGTACTTC. Amino acid sequence: CASSYGQSSYEQYF. The full variable domain, completed using reference TRBV5-1 and TRBJ2-7, is KAGVTQTPRYLIKTRGQQVTLSCSPISGHRSVSWYQQTPGQGLQFLFEYFSETQRNKGNFPGRFSGRQFSNSRSEMNVSTLELGDSALYLCASSYGQSSYEQYFGPGTRLTVT.

About this clone itself: Other nucleotide sequences in the sample specify the same CDR3. V is TRBV28 and J is TRBJ2-7; D is ambiguous. Germline V lookup: CDR1 MDHEN, CDR2 SYDVKM. The CDR3 covers 11 residues. The V end was cut by 6 bases, the J end by 0 bases, with 3 bases between. The DNA for the CDR3 is TGTGCCAGCAGCAGCTCCTACGAGCAGTACTTC. Translation gives CASSSSYEQYF.

The V call is TRBV14, the J call TRBJ2-3, with 7 nucleotides matching TRBD1. With 4 bases clipped from V and 4 bases from J, the junction kept 5 bases outside the gene matches. This CDR3 has 14 amino acids. From germline, CDR1 is SGHDN and CDR2 FVKESK. DNA for the CDR3: TGTGCCAGCAGCCGTAAGGGGGCCGCAGATACGCAGTATTTT. Encoded protein: CASSRKGAADTQYF. Combining the CDR3 with reference TRBV14 and TRBJ2-3 gives the whole variable domain EAGVTQFPSHSVIEKGQTVTLRCDPISGHDNLYWYRRVMGKEIKFLLHFVKESKQDESGMPNNRFLAERTGGTYSTLKVQPAELEDSGVYFCASSRKGAADTQYFGPGTRLTVL.

Note on this clone: Within the sample, other DNA sequences also encode this same CDR3. This chain joins TRBV28 and TRBJ2-3; 8 positions agree with TRBD2. This CDR3 spans 15 amino acids. V gave up 4 bases and J gave up 1 base; unmatched junction bases: 4. The germline gives CDR1 MDHEN, CDR2 SYDVKM. This CDR3 is CASSSLAGGTDTQYF. The CDR3 DNA sequence: TGTGCCAGCAGTTCGCTAGCGGGTGGCACAGATACGCAGTATTTT.

The rearrangement joins TRBV20-1 to TRBJ1-4; D uncertain. The CDR3 consists of 11 residues. The germline CDR1 and CDR2 sequences are DFQATT and SNEGSKA (reference sequence). V gave up 8 bases and J gave up 8 bases, with 12 bases separating them. The CDR3 nucleotides are TGCAGTTCGGGTGAAGCGGAAAAACTGTTTTTT. Its protein product is CSSGEAEKLFF.

J is TRBJ2-7 and V is TRBV2; possible D gene TRBD1, 6 bases. This CDR3 contains 14 residues. Between the trimmed V and J ends, which lost 6 bases and 3 bases, there was a span of 15 bases. CDR1 and CDR2 (germline): SNHLY, FYNNEI. CDR3 loop: CASRTDRFDYEQYF. In DNA form, the CDR3 reads TGTGCCAGCAGGACGGACAGATTCGACTACGAGCAGTACTTC. Looking up the rest from reference TRBV2 and TRBJ2-7 gives the full variable domain: EPEVTQTPSHQVTQMGQEVILRCVPISNHLYFYWYRQILGQKVEFLVSFYNNEISEKSEIFDDQFSVERPDGSNFTLKIRSTKLEDSAMYFCASRTDRFDYEQYFGPGTRLTVT.

The chain recombines TRBV28 with TRBJ2-2, with a possible D match to TRBD1 (6 bases). CDR1 and CDR2 (germline): MDHEN, SYDVKM. The CDR3 has 19 amino acids. V was clipped by 3 bases and J by 1 base, with 21 bases between them. As DNA, the CDR3 is TGTGCCAGCAGTTTCGGACTCGGACAGCCACTAGGGAACACCGGGGAGCTGTTTTTT. Its translation is CASSFGLGQPLGNTGELFF.

The chain uses TRBV27 and TRBJ1-1; D is perhaps TRBD1 (5 bases). This CDR3 is 17 amino acids long. Trimming stripped 3 bases from V and 0 bases from J, with 17 bases between. The germline CDR1 and CDR2 sequences are MNHEY and SMNVEV (reference sequence). The CDR3 region is CASSLRGYPDMNTEAFF. Here the CDR3 DNA reads TGTGCCAGCAGTTTGAGGGGTTATCCAGATATGAACACTGAAGCTTTCTTT.

With respect to this clone: The identical CDR3 is also encoded by other nucleotide sequences in the sample. V gene TRBV10-3 combines with J gene TRBJ2-5; the D is unclear. Trimming stripped 3 bases from V and 0 bases from J, with 2 bases between. Germline CDR1 reads ENHRY; CDR2 reads SYGVKD. The CDR3 sequence is 12 residues long. The CDR3 DNA sequence: TGTGCCATCAGTGAATACCAAGAGACCCAGTACTTC. This encodes CAISEYQETQYF.